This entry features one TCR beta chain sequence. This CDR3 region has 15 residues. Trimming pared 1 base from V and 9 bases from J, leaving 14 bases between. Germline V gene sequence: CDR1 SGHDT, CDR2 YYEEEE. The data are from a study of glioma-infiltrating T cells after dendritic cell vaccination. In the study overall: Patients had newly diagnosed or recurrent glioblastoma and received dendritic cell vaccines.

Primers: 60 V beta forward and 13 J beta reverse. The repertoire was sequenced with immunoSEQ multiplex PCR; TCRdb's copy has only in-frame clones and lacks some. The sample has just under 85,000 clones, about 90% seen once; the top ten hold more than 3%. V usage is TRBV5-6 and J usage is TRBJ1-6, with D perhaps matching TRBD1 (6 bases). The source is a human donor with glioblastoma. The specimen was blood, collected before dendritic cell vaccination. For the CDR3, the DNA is TGTGCCAGCAGCTTGTCTTGGGGGCTTGGTTCACCCCTCCACTTT. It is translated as CASSLSWGLGSPLHF.